The rows below give T cell receptor beta chains drawn from one sample of a study of blood T cells in healthy people across ages. TCRdb processed the 5' RACE reads anew with MiXCR; each CDR3 protein has one entry. The table lists about 780,000 distinct CDR3 sequences, about 46% of them singletons. Sequences were obtained from blood. These receptors all come from a man at least 80 years old in good health. Each CDR3 is given with its conserved first and last residue. The D gene is left open where the match is weak. Only part of the rows carry a size: once, few, many, or a class if the clone is expanded.

v_gene,j_gene,abundance,len,d_gene,CDR3nt,CDR3aa
TRBV6-6,TRBJ2-5,few,13,TRBD2,TGTGCCAGCAGTCCGGGACTAGTGGAGACCCAGTACTTC,CASSPGLVETQYF
TRBV29-1,TRBJ2-1,NA,13,TRBD2,TGCAGCGGAGAGACTAGCGGAAACGGGAACCAGTTCTTC,CSGETSGNGNQFF
TRBV9,TRBJ2-4,NA,16,TRBD1,TGTGCCAGCAGCGCAAGGCTTACAGGGGGAGAAAACATTCAGTACTTC,CASSARLTGGENIQYF
TRBV5-1,TRBJ2-3,few,14,NA,TGCGCCAGCAAGAGTCAGGGAAATTCAGATACGCAGTATTTT,CASKSQGNSDTQYF
TRBV5-1,TRBJ2-3,NA,13,NA,TGCGCCAGCAGCATGCCTAGCACAGATACGCAGTATTTT,CASSMPSTDTQYF
TRBV5-1,TRBJ2-7,NA,14,TRBD2,TGCGCCAGCAGCGTAGGACTAGAATTCTACGAGCAGTACTTC,CASSVGLEFYEQYF
TRBV24-1,TRBJ2-5,few,12,NA,TGTGCCACCGGGACACCCCAAGAGACCCAGTACTTC,CATGTPQETQYF
TRBV29-1,TRBJ2-7,few,12,NA,TGCAGCGTTAAGCGGTCCTCCTACGAGCAGTACTTC,CSVKRSSYEQYF
TRBV27,TRBJ2-7,NA,15,TRBD1,TGTGCCAGCAGTCCAAACTGGGGACAGATCTACGAGCAGTACTTC,CASSPNWGQIYEQYF
TRBV5-1,TRBJ1-1,few,13,NA,TGCGCCAGCAGCGTGAGGTTGAACACTGAAGCTTTCTTT,CASSVRLNTEAFF
TRBV12-3/TRBV12-4,TRBJ2-3,NA,17,NA,TGTGCCAGCAGTTTAAAGGGTCGGGCTAGAGGTTCGGATACGCAGTATTTT,CASSLKGRARGSDTQYF
TRBV7-2,TRBJ2-3,NA,13,NA,TGTGCCAGCAGCATCGAAAGCGCAGATACGCAGTATTTT,CASSIESADTQYF
TRBV29-1,TRBJ2-7,many,14,NA,TGCAGCGTTGAGGTCAGGGGCGGGTCCTACGAGCAGTACTTC,CSVEVRGGSYEQYF
TRBV10-3,TRBJ2-1,NA,13,NA,TGTGCCATCAATAAACTGGGAGGCCATGAGCAGTTCTTC,CAINKLGGHEQFF
TRBV20-1,TRBJ2-5,NA,13,NA,TGCAGTGCTAGCGGGAGTGGCAACAATGAGCAGTACTTC,CSASGSGNNEQYF
TRBV6-5,TRBJ2-7,NA,11,NA,TGTGCCGGCAGGCTTCGGAGCGAGCAGTACTTC,CAGRLRSEQYF
TRBV15,TRBJ2-7,NA,15,NA,TGTGCCACCAGCAGAGATCCGGGCTTCTCCTACGAGCAGTACTTC,CATSRDPGFSYEQYF
TRBV7-2,TRBJ2-7,once,14,NA,TGTGCCAGCAGCGTTGGGGCAGGGGCAGACGAGCAGTACTTC,CASSVGAGADEQYF
TRBV18,TRBJ2-1,many,12,NA,TGTGCCAGCTCACCACCAGGGGATGAGCAGTTCTTC,CASSPPGDEQFF
TRBV5-6,TRBJ2-2,NA,17,TRBD1,TGTGCCAGCAGCTTGGAGTACGGACAGGGGTTCGCCGGGGAGCTGTTTTTT,CASSLEYGQGFAGELFF
TRBV7-9,TRBJ1-4,NA,14,NA,TGTGCCAGCATCCCACAGGGACGTGGCGAAAAACTGTTTTTT,CASIPQGRGEKLFF
TRBV6-1,TRBJ2-3,NA,15,NA,TGTGCCAGCAAGTCCGGGACACTGAGCACAGATACGCAGTATTTT,CASKSGTLSTDTQYF
TRBV12-3/TRBV12-4,TRBJ2-3,NA,17,NA,TGTGCCAGCAGTTTAGCGCCCACAGTGAATCGCGCAGATACGCAGTATTTT,CASSLAPTVNRADTQYF
TRBV4-2,TRBJ2-7,NA,18,TRBD2,TGTGCCAGCAGCCAAGATACTAGCGGGAGCGTCACTACCTACGAGCAGTACTTC,CASSQDTSGSVTTYEQYF
TRBV20-1,TRBJ2-1,NA,16,NA,TGCAGTGCTAGAGATGTGAGACAGCTATCCTACAATGAGCAGTTCTTC,CSARDVRQLSYNEQFF
TRBV20-1,TRBJ1-4,NA,13,NA,TGCAGTGCCGTGCCCCCAAACGTCGAAAAACTGTTTTTT,CSAVPPNVEKLFF
TRBV2,TRBJ2-3,few,15,NA,TGTGCCAGCAGTGAACTAGGGCCTAGCACAGATACGCAGTATTTT,CASSELGPSTDTQYF
TRBV7-3,TRBJ2-1,NA,15,TRBD2,TGTGCCAGCAGCTTAAGGCTAGCGGTCTACAATGAGCAGTTCTTC,CASSLRLAVYNEQFF
TRBV28,TRBJ1-1,NA,13,NA,TGTGCCAGCAGTTTGGCAAAAGCCACTGAAGCTTTCTTT,CASSLAKATEAFF
TRBV4-3,TRBJ1-5,many,13,NA,TGTGCCAGCAGCCAAGATCGGGGGCAGCCCCAGCATTTT,CASSQDRGQPQHF
TRBV30,TRBJ2-7,few,13,NA,TGTGCTTGCCACCCGGACGGCTCCTACGAGCAGTACTTC,CACHPDGSYEQYF
TRBV7-3,TRBJ2-3,NA,16,TRBD2,TGTGCCAGCAGCTCTAGCGGGGGTGGATCCACAGATACGCAGTATTTT,CASSSSGGGSTDTQYF
TRBV20-1,TRBJ2-7,NA,13,TRBD1,TGCAGTGCTTACCGGGACAGCTCCTACGAGCAGTACTTC,CSAYRDSSYEQYF
TRBV20-1,TRBJ1-2,NA,14,NA,TGCAGTGCTTACGCCCCACAGACGAACTATGGCTACACCTTC,CSAYAPQTNYGYTF
TRBV27,TRBJ2-7,NA,15,NA,TGTGCCAGCAGTTTCCGAGGTCGACTCTCCTACGAGCAGTACTTC,CASSFRGRLSYEQYF
TRBV9,TRBJ1-1,once,18,NA,TGTGCCAGCAGCGTGGGGGACACCGAATACCGCATGAACACTGAAGCTTTCTTT,CASSVGDTEYRMNTEAFF
TRBV4-2,TRBJ2-1,few,17,TRBD2,TGTGCCAGCAGCCAAGATGTTCGGACTAGCGGGAGTAGTGAGCAGTTCTTC,CASSQDVRTSGSSEQFF
TRBV29-1,TRBJ2-1,few,13,TRBD2,TGCAGCGTTGATCTAGCGGGAGTCAATGAGCAGTTCTTC,CSVDLAGVNEQFF
TRBV27,TRBJ1-1,NA,14,TRBD1,TGTGCCAGCAGTGGGGACAGGGTGAACACTGAAGCTTTCTTT,CASSGDRVNTEAFF
TRBV12-3/TRBV12-4,TRBJ2-2,NA,14,NA,TGTGCCAGCAGTTTCGGGGCAGGAACCGGGGAGCTGTTTTTT,CASSFGAGTGELFF
TRBV7-8,TRBJ1-5,NA,14,NA,TGTGCCAGCAGCATAGACGGAAGCAATCAGCCCCAGCATTTT,CASSIDGSNQPQHF
TRBV7-2,TRBJ2-3,NA,16,TRBD2,TGTGCCAGCAGCTTTCGACTAGCGGGAGGGGCAGATACGCAGTATTTT,CASSFRLAGGADTQYF
TRBV19,TRBJ2-1,NA,15,TRBD2,TGTGCCAGTAGTATCTCGGGACTAGTATTGAATGAGCAGTTCTTC,CASSISGLVLNEQFF
TRBV2,TRBJ2-5,NA,17,TRBD2,TGTGCCAGCAGTGAACTTCAGCTACGGCGGGGGCAAGAGACCCAGTACTTC,CASSELQLRRGQETQYF
TRBV29-1,TRBJ2-3,few,13,NA,TGCAGCGTTGAAGAAATCAGCTCAGATACGCAGTATTTT,CSVEEISSDTQYF
TRBV20-1,TRBJ2-3,few,12,NA,TGCAGTGATAAGCGGCCCACAGATACGCAGTATTTT,CSDKRPTDTQYF
TRBV20-1,TRBJ1-6,NA,17,TRBD1,TGCAGTGCTGGCCGACAGGGGGCTAGCTCCTATAATTCACCCCTCCACTTT,CSAGRQGASSYNSPLHF
TRBV27,TRBJ2-7,many,14,TRBD2,TGTGCCAGCAGTAAAGCGGGATACCCCTACGAGCAGTACTTC,CASSKAGYPYEQYF
TRBV29-1,TRBJ1-1,NA,14,NA,TGCAGCGAACAATGGAACTCGGGGGGCACTGAAGCTTTCTTT,CSEQWNSGGTEAFF
TRBV3-1,TRBJ1-2,NA,15,TRBD1,TGTGCCAGCAGCCAGACAGGGCTGGACCTCTATGGCTACACCTTC,CASSQTGLDLYGYTF
TRBV11-2,TRBJ2-3,NA,16,NA,TGTGCCAGCAGCACCACGACAGGAGGCCTCCGTAATACGCAGTATTTT,CASSTTTGGLRNTQYF
TRBV4-3,TRBJ2-3,few,14,NA,TGCGCCAGCAGCCCCACCGGAGGGGCAGATACGCAGTATTTT,CASSPTGGADTQYF
TRBV6-2/TRBV6-3,TRBJ1-2,NA,12,NA,TGTGCCAGCAGTCAACAGGACTATGGCTACACCTTC,CASSQQDYGYTF
TRBV7-9,TRBJ1-1,few,16,TRBD1,TGTGCCAGCAGCCGACAGGGGCCCCTCATGAACACTGAAGCTTTCTTT,CASSRQGPLMNTEAFF